This entry describes one T cell receptor (beta chain). What it binds is not known. The entry originates in a study of cytomegalovirus exposure and HLA in healthy donors. Findings and limits, study-wide: TCR beta V segments were, for the most part, productive about 87% or about 30% of the time in an earlier analysis. Whilst most TCR sequences proved rare, a subset of public TCRs occurred across many donors.

The CDR3 sequence is 16 residues long. Trimming shortened V by 5 bases and J by 4 bases, and 17 bases separated the two germline ends. Germline CDR1 SGHAT, CDR2 FQNNGV. PCR was performed using 60 Vbeta and 13 Jbeta primers. TCRdb's table, derived via immunoSEQ multiplex PCR, lists solely in-frame clones and lacks some. This table lists 55,000 to 75,000 clones. Sequenced material: PBMCs. This receptor was identified in a male donor in good health and CMV-seronegative. The genes are TRBV11-2 and TRBJ2-2, with D possibly being TRBD1 (6 bases). CDR3 bases: TGTGCCAGCAGCCGCCTTAGGGGGTCAGGCACCGGGGAGCTGTTTTTT. It is translated as CASSRLRGSGTGELFF.